These 8 T cell receptor beta chains originate from one sample sequenced in a study of control samples from healthy donors and cancer patients. Sequencing was performed with immunoSEQ multiplex PCR; in TCRdb, only in-frame clones are kept and a portion is missing. The data contain tens of thousands of clones, about 88% of them singletons. Sequencing was performed on blood. These receptors were obtained from a woman aged 70 to 79 in good health.

The chain carries TRBV19 and TRBJ2-3; TRBD2 agrees at 8 bases. Trimming at V came to 5 bases and at J to 4 bases, leaving 5 bases not matched to a gene. The CDR3 totals 14 residues. Per the germline V gene, CDR1 is LNHDA and CDR2 is SQIVND (reference sequence). The CDR3 here is CASSEGLVADTQYF. DNA of the CDR3: TGTGCCAGTAGTGAGGGACTAGTGGCAGATACGCAGTATTTT.

The gene calls are TRBV27 and TRBJ1-1, with D hard to call. The germline gives CDR1 MNHEY, CDR2 SMNVEV (reference sequence). Trimming pared 0 bases from V and 4 bases from J, leaving 9 bases between. CDR3 size: 14 residues. This CDR3 is CASSLSLTATEAFF. The DNA of the CDR3 is TGTGCCAGCAGTTTATCGTTAACGGCCACTGAAGCTTTCTTT.

The chain recombines TRBV5-6 with TRBJ2-3; D is perhaps TRBD2 (6 bases). Germline V gene sequence: CDR1 SGHDT, CDR2 YYEEEE. V was cut by 4 bases and J by 0 bases, with 18 bases left in between. The CDR3 sequence is 17 residues long. CDR3 amino acids: CASSPLPGLTSTDTQYF. CDR3 sequence (DNA): TGTGCCAGCAGCCCCTTGCCGGGACTTACTAGCACAGATACGCAGTATTTT.

V gene TRBV15 combines with J gene TRBJ2-7; 9 nucleotides match TRBD1. The CDR3 has 15 residues. Looked up from germline, CDR1 is LNHNV and CDR2 is YYDKDF (reference sequence). V lost 4 bases and J lost 6; bases outside the gene matches: 10. The CDR3: CATSTTRGQGGEQYF. The DNA of the CDR3 is TGTGCCACCAGCACAACTAGGGGACAGGGAGGCGAGCAGTACTTC.

Here the CDR3 reads CASSSPAGSYGYTF. The CDR3 nucleotides are TGTGCCAGCTCCAGCCCGGCGGGTAGCTATGGCTACACCTTC. The chain combines TRBV3-1 (or the pseudogene TRBV3-2) with TRBJ1-2; D is unresolved. The CDR3 runs 14 residues. The germline V gene has CDR1 LGHDT and CDR2 YNNKEL (reference sequence). V was cut by 8 bases and J by 4 bases, with 17 bases left in between.

V gene TRBV10-3 combines with J gene TRBJ1-2; weak D call: TRBD1 (5 bases). The V gene's germline CDR1 is ENHRY and CDR2 SYGVKD. This CDR3 is 14 amino acids long. V lost 5 bases and J lost 6, with 16 bases in between. The CDR3 nucleotides read TGTGCCATCAGTCTTGTGGGGGAAAGGGATGGCTACACCTTC. This codes for CAISLVGERDGYTF.

This chain connects TRBV2 to TRBJ2-7, with D unclear. The CDR3 length is 12 residues. The V end lost 5 bases, the J end lost 0 bases, and 5 bases lay between the germline ends. Germline V gene data show CDR1 as SNHLY and CDR2 as FYNNEI. The CDR3 region is CASSQNSYEQYF. The CDR3 DNA follows: TGTGCCAGCAGTCAAAACTCCTACGAGCAGTACTTC.

This sequence joins TRBV19 and TRBJ2-7; D is perhaps TRBD2 (6 bases). Germline loops: CDR1 LNHDA, CDR2 SQIVND (reference sequence). With 9 bases removed from V and 3 bases from J, the gap between germline ends came to 12 bases. This CDR3 is 12 amino acids long. The DNA of the CDR3 is TGTGCCAGCTCTCCCGGGAGCTACGAGCAGTACTTC. This translates into CASSPGSYEQYF.